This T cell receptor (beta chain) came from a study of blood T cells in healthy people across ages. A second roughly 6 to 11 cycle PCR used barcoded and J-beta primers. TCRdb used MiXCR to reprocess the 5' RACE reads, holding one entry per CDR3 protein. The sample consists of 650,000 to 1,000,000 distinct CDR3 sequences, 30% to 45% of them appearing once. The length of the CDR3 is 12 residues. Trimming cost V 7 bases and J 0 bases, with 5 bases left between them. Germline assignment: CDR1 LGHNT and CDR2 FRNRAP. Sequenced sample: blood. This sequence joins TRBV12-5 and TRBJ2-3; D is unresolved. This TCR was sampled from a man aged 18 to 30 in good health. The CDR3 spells CASAGSTDTQYF. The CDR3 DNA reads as TGTGCTAGTGCTGGTAGCACAGATACGCAGTATTTT.